The TCR beta chain described here comes from a study of early T cells in non-severe SARS-CoV-2 infection. In the study overall: It was bulk RNA from unsorted whole blood that was sequenced, and the chains were unpaired.

This clonotype was observed a single time. TCRdb recomputed calls from the 5' RACE reads with MiXCR, one row per CDR3 protein. The sample has fewer than 100,000 distinct CDR3 sequences, 11% seen once. Germline V gene lookup returns CDR1 MNHNS and CDR2 SASEGT. The CDR3 runs 14 residues. The V gene lost 6 bases and the J gene lost 7 bases, with 16 bases spanning the gap. This sequence joins TRBV6-1 and TRBJ1-5, with D hard to call. The sequencing sample was made of whole blood. The sequence was collected from an adult who was a healthcare worker with PCR-confirmed SARS-CoV-2 infection or an uninfected control (not recorded which). The CDR3 DNA follows: TGTGCCAGCAGGATCTCTAGGTTGAACCAGCCCCAGCATTTT. Amino acid sequence: CASRISRLNQPQHF.